These T cell receptor beta chains were read from a single sample in a study of regulatory T cells in long-lasting Graves disease. In TCRdb, the multiplex PCR reads were re-called with MiXCR into one record per CDR3 protein. The table shows fewer than 500,000 distinct CDR3 sequences, with 15% to 20% occurring only once. These same records also appear under a second study, on T cells in Graves' hyperthyroidism and ophthalmopathy.

This sample comprised peripheral blood mononuclear cells (PBMCs), obtained at new diagnosis, from a patient treated with antithyroid drugs. Source of these receptors: a man aged 40-49 years with Graves disease. Each CDR3 is given with its conserved first and last residue. A D gene is named only where the DNA matches it firmly. Some rows have no size entry. The others give once, few or many, or a class for an expanded clone.

TGTGCCAGCAGCCAAGATGGCAATTCCGGGGCCAACGTCCTGACTTTC	CASSQDGNSGANVLTF	many	TRBV4-2	.	TRBJ2-6
TGTGTCGCGCGGGGTAGAGCCAACGTCCTGACTTTC	CVARGRANVLTF	.	TRBV6-1	.	TRBJ2-6
TGTGCCAGCAGCCAAGATAAGGGGGATCTATTACCCCTCCACTTT	CASSQDKGDLLPLHF	.	TRBV4-2	.	TRBJ1-6
TGCGCCAGCACGCGACAGGGCCCAGCTAGCACAGATACGCAGTATTTT	CASTRQGPASTDTQYF	.	TRBV4-1	TRBD1	TRBJ2-3
TGTGCCACCAGTGATTTGATCGGATTCACAGATACGCAGTATTTT	CATSDLIGFTDTQYF	many	TRBV24-1	.	TRBJ2-3
TGTGCCAGCAGCTATGCGGAGCTCACAGATACGCAGTATTTT	CASSYAELTDTQYF	many	TRBV9	.	TRBJ2-3
TGTGCCAGCAGTGGACTAGCGGGAGGGCCTGGAGAGACCCAGTACTTC	CASSGLAGGPGETQYF	many	TRBV2	TRBD2	TRBJ2-5
TGTGCCAGCAGTTTCTCCTATCCCAACGAGCAGTACTTC	CASSFSYPNEQYF	many	TRBV12-3/TRBV12-4	.	TRBJ2-7
TGTGCCATCAGTGAGTCTCGCACTGAAGCTTTCTTT	CAISESRTEAFF	few	TRBV10-3	.	TRBJ1-1
TGCGCCAGCAGCCCGCGACAGCCGAGCTCCTATAATTCACCCCTCCACTTT	CASSPRQPSSYNSPLHF	.	TRBV5-1	.	TRBJ1-6
TGTGCCAGCAGTGAAGCTTCCGTGAGCTCCTACGAGCAGTACTTC	CASSEASVSSYEQYF	many	TRBV6-1	.	TRBJ2-7
TGTGCCAGCAGTTCCCGACAAAGCTCTGGGGCCAACGTCCTGACTTTC	CASSSRQSSGANVLTF	many	TRBV12-3/TRBV12-4	.	TRBJ2-6
TGTGCCAGCAGCTTAGCCCTCGGGGTAGAGACCCAGCACTTC	CASSLALGVETQHF	few	TRBV7-9	.	TRBJ2-5
TGCAGCGTTGAAATCTCGCAGACGGAGTACTTC	CSVEISQTEYF	few	TRBV29-1	.	TRBJ2-3
TGTGCCAGCAGCTTAAGCCCTAGCGGTCGGGAGACCCAGTACTTC	CASSLSPSGRETQYF	many	TRBV7-2	TRBD2	TRBJ2-5
TGCGCCAGCAGCTCCGGGACTAGCGGGAGGGATTTATCCGAGCAGTACTTC	CASSSGTSGRDLSEQYF	many	TRBV5-1	TRBD2	TRBJ2-7
TGTGCCAGTAGTTTCCAGGGTTGGAGCACCGGGTGGGGAAGAAAAGAGACCCAGTACTTC	CASSFQGWSTGWGRKETQYF	.	TRBV19	.	TRBJ2-5
TGTGCCAGCAGTGAAGGGGGAAGCCGGCTCAACACCGGGGAGCTGTTTTTT	CASSEGGSRLNTGELFF	many	TRBV2	.	TRBJ2-2
TGTGCCAGCAGCTCACCCCAGGGTAATTCACCCCTCCACTTT	CASSSPQGNSPLHF	many	TRBV11-2	.	TRBJ1-6
TGTGCCAGCAGCATTCCCGCCAACAGGGGGAGAGGGACTGAAGCTTTCTTT	CASSIPANRGRGTEAFF	many	TRBV7-2	TRBD1	TRBJ1-1
TGTGCCACCAGTGACAGCGGGACAACGGTTGAGACCCAGTACTTC	CATSDSGTTVETQYF	.	TRBV24-1	.	TRBJ2-5
TGTGCCAGCCTCCCGCAGGGACAGGGGGCCAAAAACATTCAGTACTTC	CASLPQGQGAKNIQYF	.	TRBV27	TRBD1	TRBJ2-4